Below, 28 T cell receptor beta chains from the same sample are listed, as sequenced in a study of CD8+ T cells in alopecia areata. Treatment specified: oral pan-JAK inhibitor, 5-10 mg twice daily. RNA, once extracted, was reverse transcribed into cDNA for use as the sequencing template. Sequencing was performed with immunoSEQ multiplex PCR; in TCRdb, only in-frame clones are kept and a portion is missing. Of about 190,000 clones in the sample, around 60% are singletons; the top ten hold roughly 0.71%. This sample comprised CD4+ T cells sorted from blood, obtained at week 4, from a patient treated with tofacitinib. These receptors were obtained from a human donor with alopecia areata.

This chain connects TRBV29-1 to TRBJ2-5; 7 positions match TRBD2. CDR3 length: 14 amino acids. Germline CDR1 is SQVTM and CDR2 is ANQGSEA. The trim removed 6 bases at V and 1 base at J, leaving 8 bases unmatched. The chain's CDR3 is CSVAGRGPQETQYF. The CDR3 coding sequence is TGCAGCGTCGCAGGGAGGGGTCCCCAAGAGACCCAGTACTTC.

This clone was detected only a few times. The chain is built from TRBV6-6 and TRBJ1-4; 7 bases line up with TRBD1. From germline, CDR1 is MNHNY and CDR2 SVGAGI (reference sequence). Losses at the gene ends were 2 bases for V and 8 bases for J; bases not matched to a gene: 8. This CDR3 region has 15 residues. The CDR3 DNA reads as TGTGCCAGCAGTTACCGGACAGGCGGAGCGGAAAAACTGTTTTTT. Encoded protein: CASSYRTGGAEKLFF.

The chain uses TRBV4-3 and TRBJ2-5, with D perhaps being TRBD1 or TRBD2 (5 bases each). CDR3 length: 15 amino acids. Looked up from germline, CDR1 is LGHNA and CDR2 is YSLEER. With 4 bases removed from V and 0 bases from J, the gap between germline ends came to 12 bases. The CDR3: CASSLRWGYQETQYF. In nucleotides, the CDR3 is TGCGCCAGCAGCCTCCGGTGGGGGTACCAAGAGACCCAGTACTTC.

This chain uses TRBV29-1 with TRBJ2-4, with D perhaps TRBD1 or TRBD2 (5 bases each). CDR1 is SQVTM and CDR2 is ANQGSEA in the germline V gene. CDR3 length equals 11 residues. Trimming cost V 7 bases and J 7 bases, with 11 bases left between them. The CDR3 region is CSGSGTNIQYF. CDR3 nucleotides: TGCAGCGGATCCGGGACCAACATTCAGTACTTC.

The chain combines TRBV30 with TRBJ1-1, with D uncertain. CDR3 length equals 12 residues. From germline, CDR1 is GTSNPN and CDR2 SVGIG (reference sequence). V gave up 1 base and J gave up 3 bases, with 6 bases separating them. CDR3 sequence reads: CAWSGGYTEAFF. The CDR3 nucleotides read TGTGCCTGGAGTGGAGGGTACACTGAAGCTTTCTTT. Full variable domain (remainder filled in from reference TRBV30 and TRBJ1-1): SQTIHQWPATLVQPVGSPLSLECTVEGTSNPNLYWYRQAAGRGLQLLFYSVGIGQISSEVPQNLSASRPQDRQFILSSKKLLLSDSGFYLCAWSGGYTEAFFGQGTRLTVV.

This rearrangement joins TRBV30 to TRBJ2-7; 9 nucleotides agree with TRBD1. The V gene's germline CDR1 is GTSNPN and CDR2 SVGIG (reference sequence). With 5 bases clipped from V and 2 bases from J, the junction kept 1 base outside the gene matches. The CDR3 contains 12 residues. The CDR3 sequence: CAWGQGTYEQYF. CDR3 nucleotides: TGTGCCTGGGGACAGGGGACCTACGAGCAGTACTTC.

The chain combines TRBV6-1 with TRBJ1-5; 8 bases agree with TRBD1. From germline, CDR1 is MNHNS and CDR2 SASEGT. The CDR3 loop spans 16 amino acids. V shed 4 bases, J shed 1 base, and the junction held 6 bases outside the gene matches. CDR3 coding DNA: TGTGCCAGCAGTGCAGACAGGGGCGGGAGCAATCAGCCCCAGCATTTT. Amino acids: CASSADRGGSNQPQHF.

This clone was observed many times. The V gene is TRBV7-2, the J gene TRBJ2-7; perhaps TRBD2 as D (5 bases). This CDR3 has 15 residues. Trimming left V 5 bases short and J 2 bases short, with 16 bases between. Germline lookup yields CDR1 SGHTA and CDR2 FQGNSA. The CDR3 DNA reads as TGTGCCAGCAGCCTAGACCCTAGCACCGCCTACGAGCAGTACTTC. Amino acid sequence: CASSLDPSTAYEQYF.

This clone occurred a few times. V usage is TRBV30 and J usage is TRBJ2-2, with D tentatively TRBD1 (5 bases). The CDR3 extends over 17 amino acids. Looked up from germline, CDR1 is GTSNPN and CDR2 is SVGIG (reference sequence). Trimming removed 2 bases from V and 2 bases from J, with 18 bases in between. CDR3 coding DNA: TGTGCCTGGAGTCCTGGTCAGGGCAGACTTAACACCGGGGAGCTGTTTTTT. It encodes CAWSPGQGRLNTGELFF. Using reference TRBV30 and TRBJ2-2 for the parts outside the CDR3, the full variable domain is SQTIHQWPATLVQPVGSPLSLECTVEGTSNPNLYWYRQAAGRGLQLLFYSVGIGQISSEVPQNLSASRPQDRQFILSSKKLLLSDSGFYLCAWSPGQGRLNTGELFFGEGSRLTVL.

The V gene is TRBV29-1, the J gene TRBJ2-3, with D hard to call. The germline gives CDR1 SQVTM, CDR2 ANQGSEA. The CDR3 has 12 amino acids. The CDR3 DNA sequence: TGCAGTTTCGGCCCCCTAGGAGATACGCAGTATTTT. It encodes CSFGPLGDTQYF.

The chain combines TRBV4-2 with TRBJ2-4; D not resolved. This CDR3 is 17 amino acids long. CDR1 is LGHNA, CDR2 YNFKEQ, per germline. V was pared by 2 bases and J by 0 bases, with 14 bases between. CDR3 residues: CASSQHAGHSAKNIQYF. The CDR3 bases are TGTGCCAGCAGCCAACATGCCGGGCACTCAGCCAAAAACATTCAGTACTTC.

This clone was observed a handful of times. This chain links TRBV18 with TRBJ2-7; D remains unclear. V lost 2 bases to trimming and J lost 5 bases, with 13 bases between them. CDR1 and CDR2 from the germline V gene are KGHSH and LQKENI. The CDR3 covers 14 residues. CDR3 protein: CASSPKRGDNEQYF. The CDR3 nucleotides read TGTGCCAGCTCACCAAAGCGAGGTGACAACGAGCAGTACTTC. Together with reference TRBV18 and TRBJ2-7, the CDR3 gives the full variable domain: NAGVMQNPRHLVRRRGQEARLRCSPMKGHSHVYWYRQLPEEGLKFMVYLQKENIIDESGMPKERFSAEFPKEGPSILRIQQVVRGDSAAYFCASSPKRGDNEQYFGPGTRLTVT.

This clone appeared a few times. V usage is TRBV30 and J usage is TRBJ2-7; D not certain. V dropped 1 base and J dropped 0 bases, with 10 bases sitting between them. The germline V gene encodes CDR1 GTSNPN and CDR2 SVGIG (reference sequence). The CDR3 sequence is 14 residues long. CDR3: CAWSESGLSYEQYF. The CDR3 nucleotides read TGTGCCTGGAGTGAAAGTGGGCTCTCCTACGAGCAGTACTTC.

The chain is built from TRBV9 and TRBJ1-2; 7 bases line up with TRBD1. This CDR3 has 15 amino acids. The V gene end was trimmed by 3 bases and the J gene end by 7 bases; junction bases not matched to a gene: 12. The germline V gene encodes CDR1 SGDLS and CDR2 YYNGEE. CDR3 residues: CASSARPDRVGGYTF. The CDR3 DNA reads as TGTGCCAGCAGCGCACGCCCCGACAGGGTAGGTGGCTACACCTTC.

The chain uses TRBV29-1 and TRBJ2-7; 8 nucleotides agree with TRBD1. Germline V gene data show CDR1 as SQVTM and CDR2 as ANQGSEA. The CDR3 has 14 residues. V gave up 6 bases and J gave up 6 bases; unmatched junction bases: 13. The CDR3 is CSVDSGTGTFEQYF. The CDR3 nucleotides read TGCAGCGTAGACTCCGGGACAGGCACTTTCGAGCAGTACTTC.

This clone was seen only a few times. The rearrangement links TRBV15 to TRBJ2-5; 7 bases agree with TRBD1. The germline CDR1 and CDR2 sequences are LNHNV and YYDKDF (reference sequence). With V trimmed by 4 bases and J by 3 bases, 5 bases remained unmatched. The CDR3 totals 14 residues. The CDR3 nucleotides read TGTGCCACCAGCACGTACAGGGGCGAAGAGACCCAGTACTTC. Amino acid sequence: CATSTYRGEETQYF.

The chain is built from TRBV25-1 and TRBJ2-3, with 8 nucleotides matching TRBD1. Germline lookup yields CDR1 MGHDK and CDR2 SYGVNS. The CDR3 sequence is 16 residues long. V was clipped by 4 bases and J by 3 bases; unmatched bases: 9. The CDR3, as DNA: TGTGCCAGCAGTGCCCATGGGACAGGACCTACAGATACGCAGTATTTT. This gives the protein CASSAHGTGPTDTQYF.

The chain joins TRBV29-1 to TRBJ1-1, with 7 bases matching TRBD1. With V trimmed by 6 bases and J by 7 bases, 5 bases remained unmatched. Looked up from germline, CDR1 is SQVTM and CDR2 is ANQGSEA. The CDR3 runs 11 residues. The CDR3 here is CSVGDRDEAFF. CDR3 nucleotide sequence: TGCAGCGTAGGAGACAGGGATGAAGCTTTCTTT.

This sequence joins TRBV9 and TRBJ1-5; a possible D gene is TRBD1 (6 bases). CDR1 and CDR2 (germline): SGDLS, YYNGEE. The V end was cut by 0 bases, the J end by 5 bases, with 12 bases between. This CDR3 region has 15 residues. The CDR3 bases are TGTGCCAGCAGCGTAGGGGCAGGGGCGGATCAGCCCCAGCATTTT. Residues: CASSVGAGADQPQHF.

CDR3 coding DNA: TGCAGCGTTGAAGGAACGAGAACCCAGTACTTC. This sequence encodes CSVEGTRTQYF. J is TRBJ2-5 and V is TRBV29-1; no reliable D call. The CDR3 contains 11 residues. V was pared by 1 base and J by 8 bases, with 8 bases between. Germline CDR1 is SQVTM and CDR2 is ANQGSEA.

The chain couples TRBV15 to TRBJ2-3; D might be TRBD2 (6 bases). Germline V gives CDR1 LNHNV, CDR2 YYDKDF (reference sequence). The CDR3 is 12 residues long. V was pared by 8 bases and J by 0 bases, with 6 bases between. The CDR3 region is CATGGSTDTQYF. The CDR3 nucleotides read TGTGCCACCGGGGGGAGCACAGATACGCAGTATTTT. The full variable domain, rest sourced from reference TRBV15 and TRBJ2-3, is DAMVIQNPRYQVTQFGKPVTLSCSQTLNHNVMYWYQQKSSQAPKLLFHYYDKDFNNEADTPDNFQSRRPNTSFCFLDIRSPGLGDTAMYLCATGGSTDTQYFGPGTRLTVL.

The J gene is TRBJ1-4, the V gene TRBV18, with 8 bases that match TRBD1. The germline gives CDR1 KGHSH, CDR2 LQKENI. The CDR3 totals 16 residues. With V trimmed by 4 bases and J by 7 bases, 11 bases remained unmatched. The CDR3 DNA sequence: TGTGCCAGCTCACGACGCCTACAGGGGGGAATTGAAAAACTGTTTTTT. Translation gives CASSRRLQGGIEKLFF.

The chain carries TRBV29-1 and TRBJ2-5; D is unclear. Germline values: CDR1 SQVTM, CDR2 ANQGSEA. The length of the CDR3 is 14 residues. V lost 4 bases, J lost 1 base, and 13 bases lay in between. The CDR3 coding sequence is TGCAGCGTTGGCTCAGTTTCTGGCCAAGAGACCCAGTACTTC. As protein: CSVGSVSGQETQYF. The variable domain in full, with the rest retrieved from reference TRBV29-1 and TRBJ2-5, is SAVISQKPSRDICQRGTSLTIQCQVDSQVTMMFWYRQQPGQSLTLIATANQGSEATYESGFVIDKFPISRPNLTFSTLTVSNMSPEDSSIYLCSVGSVSGQETQYFGPGTRLLVL.

Details on this clone: This CDR3 is also generated by other DNA sequences in the sample. The chain recombines TRBV5-1 with TRBJ1-5; TRBD1 matches 8 bases. The CDR3 consists of 14 residues. V gave up 4 bases and J gave up 5 bases; unmatched junction bases: 5. Germline loops: CDR1 SGHRS, CDR2 YFSETQ. This chain's CDR3 is CASSIGQGDQPQHF. In DNA form, the CDR3 reads TGCGCCAGCAGCATTGGACAGGGCGATCAGCCCCAGCATTTT.

J is TRBJ2-7 and V is TRBV7-2, with a possible D match to TRBD1 (6 bases). Germline V gives CDR1 SGHTA, CDR2 FQGNSA. This CDR3 comprises 15 residues. V lost 0 bases and J lost 2, with 11 bases in between. The CDR3 loop reads CTSSLAQGPTYEQYF. In DNA form, the CDR3 reads TGTACCAGCAGCTTAGCGCAGGGGCCAACCTACGAGCAGTACTTC.

V gene TRBV14 combines with J gene TRBJ2-3, with D tentatively TRBD2 (6 bases). Germline V gene lookup returns CDR1 SGHDN and CDR2 FVKESK. V lost 3 bases, J lost 3 bases, and 16 bases lay in between. The CDR3 spans 16 residues. CDR3 sequence: CASSQDAGLGTDTQYF. CDR3 in DNA: TGTGCCAGCAGCCAGGATGCGGGACTTGGGACAGATACGCAGTATTTT. Complete variable domain (other parts from reference TRBV14 and TRBJ2-3): EAGVTQFPSHSVIEKGQTVTLRCDPISGHDNLYWYRRVMGKEIKFLLHFVKESKQDESGMPNNRFLAERTGGTYSTLKVQPAELEDSGVYFCASSQDAGLGTDTQYFGPGTRLTVL.

The chain combines TRBV29-1 with TRBJ2-3, with TRBD2 as a possible D gene (6 bases). This CDR3 contains 13 residues. Trimming removed 7 bases from V and 3 bases from J, with 14 bases in between. Germline V gives CDR1 SQVTM, CDR2 ANQGSEA. DNA of the CDR3: TGCAGCGCCAACGGGAGTCCAACAGATACGCAGTATTTT. Its translation: CSANGSPTDTQYF.

J is TRBJ2-5 and V is TRBV29-1, with 8 bases identical to TRBD2. The CDR3 runs to 13 residues. V was pared by 4 bases and J by 7 bases, with 8 bases of the junction left unmatched. Germline values: CDR1 SQVTM, CDR2 ANQGSEA. The CDR3 DNA sequence: TGCAGCGTTGCCGGGAGGGCCCAGGGGACCCAGTACTTC. This gives the protein CSVAGRAQGTQYF.